This T cell receptor beta chain was identified during a study of shared clonotypes between healthy human individuals. Overall study context: Per donor, CD8 memory used one plate, CD8 naive used two, CD4 memory used three and CD4 naive used three.

Findings and limits, study-wide: Naive subsets typically showed greater estimated richness than memory subsets.

Each subset's genomic DNA was shared equally among a number of immunoSEQ plates. Data came from immunoSEQ multiplex PCR; TCRdb stores just in-frame clones and leaves some out. The sample consists of roughly 1,000,000 clones, 75% to 80% of them appearing once. The CDR3 sequence is 15 residues long. CDR1 SNHLY and CDR2 FYNNEI come from the germline V gene. The junction had 8 bases not matched to a gene; V was cut back by 6 bases and J by 1 base. Details on this clone: Its antigen is unknown.

The sample consisted of memory CD4+ T cells from PBMCs. Subset specified: CD45RA-negative fraction. This TCR was recovered from a man aged 18 to 30 in good health. Some clones in this sample may be carry-over from other donors' samples. This chain links TRBV2 with TRBJ1-2; 7 bases are shared with TRBD1. Here the CDR3 reads CASSRQGRLNYGYTF. The CDR3 DNA follows: TGTGCCAGCAGCCGACAGGGCCGACTTAACTATGGCTACACCTTC. Using reference TRBV2 and TRBJ1-2 for the parts outside the CDR3, the full variable domain is EPEVTQTPSHQVTQMGQEVILRCVPISNHLYFYWYRQILGQKVEFLVSFYNNEISEKSEIFDDQFSVERPDGSNFTLKIRSTKLEDSAMYFCASSRQGRLNYGYTFGSGTRLTVV.